This note documents a single T cell receptor (beta chain) sequence. Its specificity is unknown. The data belong to a study of cytomegalovirus exposure and HLA in healthy donors. Overall study findings and caveats: With later analysis, a missense DCLRE1C variant became linked to TCR beta V- and J-gene trimming. Previous analysis showed most TCR beta V segments were productive about 87% or about 30% of the time. Rare TCR sequences predominated, though certain public TCRs were found in many donors.

PCR employed 60 Vbeta and 13 Jbeta primers. Clones were read by immunoSEQ multiplex PCR, and TCRdb kept only the in-frame ones, dropping some. The profile shows roughly 110,000 clones, roughly four fifths of them singletons. The CDR3 has 14 amino acids. Germline V gene sequence: CDR1 SGHNT, CDR2 YYREEE (reference sequence). The trim removed 0 bases at V and 7 bases at J, leaving 6 bases unmatched. The receptor comes from a man aged 45 to 65 in good health and CMV-seronegative. This rearrangement joins TRBV5-4 to TRBJ2-7; the match to TRBD1 covers 8 bases. What was sequenced was PBMCs. The chain's CDR3 is CASSLGTGLEEQYF. The CDR3 region has the DNA TGTGCCAGCAGCTTGGGGACAGGGTTGGAAGAGCAGTACTTC.